This T cell receptor beta chain was identified in a study of beta chain features in type 1 diabetes (dated by TCRdb to the late 2010s). For context, the study as a whole: Patients and healthy donors did not differ in mean age, gender distribution, total cell number or subset yield. A total of approximately 110,000,000 sorted cells were examined across all samples, and a strong correlation was observed between cell number per subset and RNA yield. In the study, TCRB repertoires of sorted circulating CD4+ T cell subsets from recently diagnosed type 1 diabetes patients were compared with those of matched healthy donors. Regulatory and stem cell-like memory subsets were obtained from only 8 patients and roughly 8 healthy donors, while naive and central memory subsets were obtained from all 30 or so donors. General findings and caveats noted by the study authors: Naive, central memory and regulatory TCRB repertoires appeared more similar among patients than among healthy donors. Sequencing cDNA rather than genomic DNA could over-represent highly expressing activated cells, although activation and CD3 levels did not differ between groups. Fewer insertions and more nucleotide deletions at VDJ recombination sites were observed in patients with type 1 diabetes, implying thymic rearrangement abnormalities. Only small numbers of individuals were included in the HLA sub-analyses, which left unresolved whether HLA type had any influence on TCRB rearrangement. In all four CD4+ subsets, TCRB CDR3 length was moderately but significantly shorter in type 1 diabetes patients. PCR might favor shorter templates, but patient and control samples were amplified and corrected together, so any skew would affect both groups equally.

The entire amount of isolated RNA was reverse transcribed using the High Capacity cDNA Reverse Transcription Kit, so the sequenced TCRB transcripts were expressed ones. Naive, central memory and regulatory T cell samples underwent deep immunoSEQ sequencing, averaging around 3.7 million total reads per sample. After sorted cells were lysed in RLT buffer, RNA was extracted with DNase-treated RNeasy Micro or Mini kits, with the choice depending on cell number. Each cell subset was processed on its own to prevent cross-contamination, while patient and healthy donor samples were processed together. The immunoSEQ multiplex PCR was used to amplify TCRB sequences from cDNA, yielding 87-bp fragments that span the CDR3 region. The amplicons were sequenced using the Illumina HiSeq platform. The published analysis was carried out like this. PCR bias was corrected computationally using synthetic template baselines, and reads within Hamming distance 2 were collapsed, with unmergeable singletons discarded. Reads were aligned to IMGT to assign V, D and J genes, CDR3 length, and insertions or deletions at six rearrangement sites. Within each subset, clonotype counts were normalized to sorted cell number, after which true diversity and Gini coefficients were computed with the tcR R package. The overlap coefficient, calculated on TCRB nucleotide sequences, was used to quantify repertoire sharing. The clones in this table, taken by TCRdb from immuneACCESS, are in-frame only. Not every clone is retained; where verified, under half of the shortfall comes from an unresolved V gene, and the cause of the rest is unknown. V and J calls and clone size come straight from that table; D and trimming were deduced from the DNA. This sample has roughly 150,000 clones in its table, and approximately 10% of those were observed once. Approximately 0.5% of the sample comes from the top ten.

CDR1 LGHNA and CDR2 YSLEER were looked up in the germline V gene. Germline trimming: 0 bases from V, 4 bases from J; junction bases outside gene matches: 9. Reading from cysteine to phenylalanine, the CDR3 counts 17 amino acids. Only the CDR3 region is kept as DNA, spanning 51 bases read in frame from base 1. The sample holds a few counts of this clone. It lacks a known antigen. No base-level quality is on record; no much larger clone is a single base apart. Each donor gave one peripheral blood draw, approximately 110 mL on average, collected into heparinised tubes. A BD FACSAria II was used to sort naive, central memory, regulatory and stem cell-like memory CD4+ T cells with a panel that included CD45RO, CCR7, CD25, CD127, CD95 and CD27. A purity above 98% was achieved for all sorted populations. PBMCs were isolated immediately by Lymphoprep density gradient centrifugation and stained directly without culture. Samples were stained and sorted in pairs, with one healthy donor and one patient per experiment, so that batch effects were minimized.

The sequence was collected from a man aged 25-40 years with type 1 diabetes. Recombination linked TRBV4-3 to TRBJ1-2, and 9 junction bases match TRBD1. What was sequenced was central memory CD4+ T cells from blood. For the CDR3, the sequence is CASSQDTRTGGLYGYTF. At the DNA level, the sequence is TGCGCCAGCAGCCAAGATACGCGTACAGGGGGCCTCTATGGCTACACCTTC.